The source of this T cell receptor (beta chain) is a study of blood T cells in healthy people across ages. This clonotype has more than one count but fewer than ten. Its matching antigen is unknown. Study-wide results and limits: In these data, TCR beta diversity tracked strongly with naive T cell percentage.

V lost 2 bases, J lost 2 bases, and 15 bases stayed unmatched. Germline V CDR1 and CDR2: SGHTA, FQGNSA. This CDR3 comprises 18 residues. A J-beta primer mix and a sample-barcoded 5' primer were used in a second PCR of roughly 7 to 12 cycles. Each cDNA was tagged by a template-switch adaptor containing 12 random nucleotides. MiXCR was run by TCRdb on the 5' RACE reads, yielding one entry per CDR3 protein. The sample holds approximately 800,000 distinct CDR3 sequences, 55% to 70% seen once. The donors, aged 6 to 90, were healthy Caucasians from Russia. Sequenced sample: blood. This TCR derives from a man between 25 and 39 years old in good health. The chain couples TRBV7-2 to TRBJ2-7; 7 bases map to TRBD1. In DNA, the CDR3 is TGTGCCAGCAGCTTAAGGACAGGTATTGGAGGCCTCACCTACGAGCAGTACTTC. Translation gives CASSLRTGIGGLTYEQYF.